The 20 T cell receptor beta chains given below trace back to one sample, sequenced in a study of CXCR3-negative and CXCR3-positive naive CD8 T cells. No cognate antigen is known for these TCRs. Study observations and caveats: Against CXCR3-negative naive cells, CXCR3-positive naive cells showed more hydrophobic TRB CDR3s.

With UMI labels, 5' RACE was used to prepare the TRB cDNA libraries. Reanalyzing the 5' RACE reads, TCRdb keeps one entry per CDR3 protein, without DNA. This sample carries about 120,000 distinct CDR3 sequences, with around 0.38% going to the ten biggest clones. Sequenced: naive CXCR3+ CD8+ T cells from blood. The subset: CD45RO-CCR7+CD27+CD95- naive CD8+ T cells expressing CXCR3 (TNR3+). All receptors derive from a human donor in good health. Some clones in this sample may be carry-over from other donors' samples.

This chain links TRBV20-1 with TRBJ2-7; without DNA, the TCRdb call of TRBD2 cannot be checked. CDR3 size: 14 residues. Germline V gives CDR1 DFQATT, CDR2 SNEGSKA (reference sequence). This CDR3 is CSARGVGKSYEQYF.

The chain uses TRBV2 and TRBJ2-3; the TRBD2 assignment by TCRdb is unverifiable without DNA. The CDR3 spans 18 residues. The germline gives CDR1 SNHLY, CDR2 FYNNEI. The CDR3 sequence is CASSEALLWRGGPDTQYF.

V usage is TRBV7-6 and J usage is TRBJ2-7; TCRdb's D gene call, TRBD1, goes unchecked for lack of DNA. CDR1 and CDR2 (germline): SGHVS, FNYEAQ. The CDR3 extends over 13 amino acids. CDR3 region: CASSTPASYEQYF.

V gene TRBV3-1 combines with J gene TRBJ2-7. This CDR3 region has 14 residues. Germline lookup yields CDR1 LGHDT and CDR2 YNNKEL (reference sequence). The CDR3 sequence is CASSHLGGAYEQYF.

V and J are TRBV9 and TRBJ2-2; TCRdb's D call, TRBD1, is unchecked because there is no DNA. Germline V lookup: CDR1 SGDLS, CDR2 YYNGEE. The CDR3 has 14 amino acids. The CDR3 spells CASSSQDRAGELFF.

The CDR3 loop reads CSVESMAGGPLNEQYF. The rearrangement links TRBV29-1 to TRBJ2-7; TCRdb's assignment of TRBD1 cannot be checked, as there is no DNA. The CDR3 contains 16 residues. Looked up from germline, CDR1 is SQVTM and CDR2 is ANQGSEA.

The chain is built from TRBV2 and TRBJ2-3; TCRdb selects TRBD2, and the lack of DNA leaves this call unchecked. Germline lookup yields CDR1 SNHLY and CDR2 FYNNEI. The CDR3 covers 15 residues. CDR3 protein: CASSAVAPRTDTQYF.

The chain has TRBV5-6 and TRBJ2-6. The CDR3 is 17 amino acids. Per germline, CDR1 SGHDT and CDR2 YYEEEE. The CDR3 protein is CASSFGVEFSGANVLTF.

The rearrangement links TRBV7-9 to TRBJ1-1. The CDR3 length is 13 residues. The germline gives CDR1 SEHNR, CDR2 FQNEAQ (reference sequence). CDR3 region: CASSPEVRSEAFF.

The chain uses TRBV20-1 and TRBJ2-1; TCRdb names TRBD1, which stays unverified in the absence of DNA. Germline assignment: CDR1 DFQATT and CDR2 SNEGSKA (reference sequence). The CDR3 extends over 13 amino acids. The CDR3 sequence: CSPGGQGYNEQFF.

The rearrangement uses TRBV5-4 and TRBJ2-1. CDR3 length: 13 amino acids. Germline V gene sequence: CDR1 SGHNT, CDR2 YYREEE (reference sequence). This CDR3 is CASVQSSYNEQFF.

The chain's CDR3 is CASSQPGGGTQYF. The chain employs TRBV6-5 and TRBJ2-5; TCRdb names TRBD2, which stays unverified in the absence of DNA. The CDR3 length is 13 residues. Germline V gene sequence: CDR1 MNHEY, CDR2 SVGAGI.

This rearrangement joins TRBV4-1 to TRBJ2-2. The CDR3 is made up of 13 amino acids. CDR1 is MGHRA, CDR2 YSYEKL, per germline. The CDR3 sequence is CASSQEYTGELFF.

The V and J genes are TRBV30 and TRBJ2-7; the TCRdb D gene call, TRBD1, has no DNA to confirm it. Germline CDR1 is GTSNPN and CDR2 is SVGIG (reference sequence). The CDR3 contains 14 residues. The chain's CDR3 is CAWSVGSGDYEQYF.

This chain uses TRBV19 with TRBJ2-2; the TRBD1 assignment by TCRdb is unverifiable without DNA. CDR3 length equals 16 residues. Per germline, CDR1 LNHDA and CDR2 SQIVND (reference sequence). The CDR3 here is CASSIGTRSNTGELFF.

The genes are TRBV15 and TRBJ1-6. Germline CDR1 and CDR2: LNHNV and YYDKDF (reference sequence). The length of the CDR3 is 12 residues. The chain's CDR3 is CATSSWESPLHF.

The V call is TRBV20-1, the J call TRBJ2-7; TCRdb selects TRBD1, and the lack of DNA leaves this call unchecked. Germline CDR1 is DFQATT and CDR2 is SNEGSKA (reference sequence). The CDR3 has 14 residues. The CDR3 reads CSARGRQGTYEQYF.

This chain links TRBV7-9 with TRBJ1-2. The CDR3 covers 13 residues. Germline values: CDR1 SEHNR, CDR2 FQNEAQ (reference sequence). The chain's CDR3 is CASSSRTASGYTF.

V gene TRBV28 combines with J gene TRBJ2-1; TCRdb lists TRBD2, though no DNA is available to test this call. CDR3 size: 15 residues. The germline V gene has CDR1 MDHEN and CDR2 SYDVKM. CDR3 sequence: CASSLFRREDNEQFF.

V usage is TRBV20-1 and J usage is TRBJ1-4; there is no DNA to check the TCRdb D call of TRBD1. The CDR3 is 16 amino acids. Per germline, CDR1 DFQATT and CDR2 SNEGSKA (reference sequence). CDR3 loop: CSASAGTGGLVEKLFF.